This is a list of T cell receptor beta chains from one sample in a study of T cell repertoires in cytomegalovirus infection. These receptors' targets are unknown. TCRdb analysed the reads with MiXCR anew, one entry per CDR3 protein. The sample consists of about 110,000 distinct CDR3 sequences, 9.5% to 13% of them appearing once. Sequenced: PBMCs, sequenced either directly or after in vitro stimulation (not recorded which). These receptors all come from a human donor in good health (CMV status not recorded). Some clones in this sample may be carry-over from other donors' samples. The CDR3 runs from the conserved cysteine through the conserved F or W. A D gene is named only where the DNA matches it firmly. Only part of the rows carry a size: once, few, many, or a class if the clone is expanded.

size	D	V	J	DNA	CDR3
few	TRBD1	TRBV28	TRBJ2-5	TGTGCCAGCAGGAATGGACAGGGGTGGAGTGAGACCCAGTACTTC	CASRNGQGWSETQYF
many	-	TRBV7-2	TRBJ1-3	TGTGCCAGCAGCCCCTCGGGATCATCTGGAAACACCATATATTTT	CASSPSGSSGNTIYF
medium-sized	TRBD1	TRBV7-6	TRBJ2-5	TGTGCCAGCAGCTTATCCCCAACAGGGGCGATCGAGACCCAGTACTTC	CASSLSPTGAIETQYF
many	TRBD1	TRBV4-1	TRBJ2-2	TGCGCCAGCAGCCAAGAAATCGGACAGGGCGACACCGGGGAGCTGTTTTTT	CASSQEIGQGDTGELFF
-	TRBD1	TRBV29-1	TRBJ2-1	TGCAGCGCCGGGACAGACTACAATGAGCAGTTCTTC	CSAGTDYNEQFF
few	-	TRBV19	TRBJ1-5	TGTGCCAGCTCCCTTTGGAATCAGCCCCAGCATTTT	CASSLWNQPQHF
many	TRBD2	TRBV7-2	TRBJ2-5	TGTGCCAGCGGGGAGGGTAGCGGGAGTGAAGAGACCCAGTACTTC	CASGEGSGSEETQYF
many	-	TRBV6-2/TRBV6-3	TRBJ2-1	TGTGCCAGCAGTAGGATCTCCTACAATGAGCAGTTCTTC	CASSRISYNEQFF
many	TRBD2	TRBV7-2	TRBJ2-3	TGTGCCAGCAGTCCCTTGGCGGGAGGGGGCACAGATACGCAGTATTTT	CASSPLAGGGTDTQYF
many	-	TRBV11-2	TRBJ2-3	TGTGCCAGCAGCTCCCTGCAGGGTGGAACAGATACGCAGTATTTT	CASSSLQGGTDTQYF